This T cell receptor (beta chain) was identified during a study of regulatory T cells in long-lasting Graves disease. Library construction for TCR beta used iRepertoire HTBI primers and Arm-PCR of CDR3 regions. A single record per CDR3 protein comes from TCRdb applying MiXCR to the multiplex PCR reads. Found here are around 420,000 distinct CDR3 sequences, roughly 16% of them singletons; the top ten hold over 20%. Time point given: newly diagnosed GD, antithyroid drugs for less than 3 months. With RNA extracted from PBMCs as input, the TCR library was made. Graves' disease was diagnosed by American Thyroid Association guidelines. Patients came from an endocrinology department in Xi'an, China. This clonotype was seen at least ten times. The CDR3 totals 16 residues. CDR1 is LNHNV, CDR2 YYDKDF, per germline (reference sequence). The ends were cut back, 3 bases at V and 5 bases at J, with 20 bases in the middle.

The chain is built from TRBV15 and TRBJ2-7; D gene unclear. This receptor was taken from a female donor with Graves disease. The source material was peripheral blood mononuclear cells (PBMCs), sampled at new diagnosis, from a patient treated with antithyroid drugs. The CDR3 DNA follows: TGTGCCACCAGCAGGGATCACCAACCCGCCAACCACGAGCAGTACTTC. It encodes CATSRDHQPANHEQYF.